A selection of T cell receptor beta chains follows, all from one sample in a study of human T cells and chemical hapten exposure. TCRdb recomputed calls from the RACE reads with MiXCR, one row per CDR3 protein. The data show about 70,000 distinct CDR3 sequences, 8.5% to 9% seen once. The input for sequencing was whole blood, taken in connection with sensitization to the hapten diphenylcyclopropenone (DPC). These TCRs come from a woman aged 50 to 60 with alopecia areata. Some clones in this sample may be carry-over from other donors' samples. Each CDR3 is given with its conserved first and last residue. D genes are given only for firm matches. Clone size is stated in some rows and not others, as once, few, many or a class when expanded.

D,size,V,J,CDR3,DNA
-,many,TRBV4-1,TRBJ2-3,CASSPRPVDTQYF,TGCGCCAGCAGCCCCCGCCCCGTAGATACGCAGTATTTT
-,medium-sized,TRBV10-3,TRBJ1-1,CAISGGPEAFF,TGTGCCATCAGTGGAGGCCCCGAAGCTTTCTTT
-,many,TRBV12-3/TRBV12-4,TRBJ2-3,CASSLMASTDTQYF,TGTGCCAGCAGTTTGATGGCTAGCACAGATACGCAGTATTTT
TRBD2,many,TRBV20-1,TRBJ2-7,CSASLPSGSMNEQYF,TGCAGTGCTAGTCTCCCTAGCGGGAGTATGAACGAGCAGTACTTC
TRBD2,-,TRBV7-3,TRBJ2-5,CASSPSGGLQETQYF,TGTGCCAGCAGCCCTAGCGGGGGGCTTCAAGAGACCCAGTACTTC
TRBD2,-,TRBV5-6,TRBJ2-2,CASSLATSAYTGELFF,TGTGCCAGCAGCTTAGCCACTAGCGCCTACACCGGGGAGCTGTTTTTT
TRBD2,few,TRBV13,TRBJ2-5,CASSLAGGQETQYF,TGTGCCAGCAGCTTAGCGGGAGGGCAAGAGACCCAGTACTTC
TRBD1,-,TRBV18,TRBJ1-1,CASSRRDREGAAEAFF,TGTGCCAGCTCACGGCGGGACAGGGAAGGGGCGGCTGAAGCTTTCTTT
-,few,TRBV7-9,TRBJ2-3,CASSGGREADTQYF,TGTGCCAGCAGTGGTGGCAGGGAGGCAGATACGCAGTATTTT
-,-,TRBV27,TRBJ2-1,CASSLMGSYNEQFF,TGTGCCAGCAGTTTGATGGGGTCCTACAATGAGCAGTTCTTC
-,-,TRBV27,TRBJ1-5,CASSLVPNQPQHF,TGTGCCAGCAGTTTAGTCCCTAATCAGCCCCAGCATTTT
-,few,TRBV20-1,TRBJ1-2,CSAGPPNYGYTF,TGCAGTGCTGGCCCCCCAAACTATGGCTACACCTTC
TRBD2,-,TRBV15,TRBJ2-5,CATSRDPTAGGETQYF,TGTGCCACCAGCAGAGATCCGACAGCGGGAGGAGAGACCCAGTACTTC
-,many,TRBV6-5,TRBJ1-1,CASSYTGRDTEAFF,TGTGCCAGCAGTTACACAGGGAGGGACACTGAAGCTTTCTTT
-,-,TRBV27,TRBJ2-5,CASSRGGKETQYF,TGTGCCAGCAGTCGCGGAGGGAAAGAGACCCAGTACTTC
TRBD1,-,TRBV2,TRBJ1-1,CASSEPDRDEAFF,TGTGCCAGCAGCGAACCGGACAGGGATGAAGCTTTCTTT
TRBD2,-,TRBV7-2,TRBJ2-7,CASSGESWTSGWYF,TGTGCCAGCAGCGGAGAATCCTGGACTAGCGGATGGTACTTC
-,many,TRBV11-2,TRBJ2-6,CASSLVNGVGGAPSGANVLTF,TGTGCCAGCAGCTTAGTCAATGGGGTCGGGGGCGCGCCGAGTGGGGCCAACGTCCTGACTTTC
-,few,TRBV9,TRBJ2-2,CASSAGPGELFF,TGTGCCAGCAGCGCCGGGCCAGGGGAGCTGTTTTTT
-,few,TRBV5-4,TRBJ1-1,CATRQEMNTEAFF,TGTGCCACAAGACAGGAGATGAACACTGAAGCTTTCTTT